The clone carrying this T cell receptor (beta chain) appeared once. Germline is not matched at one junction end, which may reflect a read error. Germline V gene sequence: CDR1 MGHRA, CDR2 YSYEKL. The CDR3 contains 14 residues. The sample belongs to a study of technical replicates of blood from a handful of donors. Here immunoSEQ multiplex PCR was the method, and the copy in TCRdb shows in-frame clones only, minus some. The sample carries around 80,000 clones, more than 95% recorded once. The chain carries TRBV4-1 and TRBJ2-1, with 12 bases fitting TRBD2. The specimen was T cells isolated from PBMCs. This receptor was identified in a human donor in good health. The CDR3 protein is CASSQGMASGGVVF. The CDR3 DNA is TGCGCCAGCAGCCAGGGCATGGCTAGCGGGGGGGTTGTCTTC.